This T cell receptor (beta chain) was sequenced for a study of blood T cell repertoires in COVID-19 (dated by TCRdb to 2018 to 2021). Background on the whole study: Samples covering the acute and convalescent phases of COVID-19 were provided by collaborators in the United States, Italy and Spain. The material from the prospective study consisted of cDNA or gDNA derived from T cells, B-cell-depleted T cells, or PBMCs. Subjects who had been exposed to COVID-19, were actively infected with it, or had recovered from it provided the deeply sampled blood TCRbeta repertoires that made up the dataset. The repertoires were made available in a free public database intended to serve as a resource for research on the immune response to SARS-CoV-2. Samples came from the ongoing ImmuneRACE study (first 160 participants) plus 1,254 subjects from 6 global collaborators. Sample metadata almost always included a de-identified subject ID, COVID-19 status, age in years and sex. Where available, HLA class I and class II types were taken from metadata supplied by the sample provider and were not determined by assay-based typing. What the work shows at the level of the full study, not this receptor alone: The amount of clinical and demographic metadata varied by source and participant and was provided uncurated.

The immunoSEQ Assay, a bias-controlled multiplex PCR, was used to amplify TCRbeta CDR3 regions from genomic DNA. The study's processing was this. Within the assay, amplification of reference gene primers was used to estimate how many nucleated cells each sample contained. To quantify the absolute abundance of each unique TCRbeta CDR3 rearrangement, sequence reads were collapsed and filtered. For each sample, productive Simpson clonality was calculated as the square root of Simpson's diversity index across productive rearrangements. The clones in this table, taken by TCRdb from immuneACCESS, are in-frame only. Not every clone is retained; where verified, under half of the shortfall comes from an unresolved V gene, and the cause of the rest is unknown. V and J calls and clone size are copied from that table; D and trimming were computed from the DNA. This sample comprises under 300,000 clones, 82% of them detected only once. Jointly, the top ten make up approximately 5% of the sample.

On this clone itself: Its antigen specificity is not known. No base quality information exists; no much larger clone differs at one position.

Based on the germline V gene (reference sequence), the CDR1 and CDR2 sequences are SGHNT and YYREEE. V is pared back by 4 bases and J by 0 bases, with 13 bases lying between the germline termini. Measured from the cysteine to the phenylalanine, the CDR3 is 15 residues long. CDR3 DNA only is kept here, 45 bases in frame from base 1. Whole blood was collected in K2EDTA tubes by collaborating institutions according to the institutions' own protocols. Collaborator samples were shipped for TCRbeta analysis as frozen whole blood, isolated PBMCs, or DNA extracted from either sample type. Sequencing was performed on peripheral blood. This sequence was found in a woman aged 80 or over with active or convalescent COVID-19. The chain links TRBV5-4 with TRBJ2-5; there is no confident call for the D gene. The CDR3 amino acid sequence is: CASSGKSEYQETQYF. The bases read TGTGCCAGCAGCGGTAAATCGGAGTACCAAGAGACCCAGTACTTC.